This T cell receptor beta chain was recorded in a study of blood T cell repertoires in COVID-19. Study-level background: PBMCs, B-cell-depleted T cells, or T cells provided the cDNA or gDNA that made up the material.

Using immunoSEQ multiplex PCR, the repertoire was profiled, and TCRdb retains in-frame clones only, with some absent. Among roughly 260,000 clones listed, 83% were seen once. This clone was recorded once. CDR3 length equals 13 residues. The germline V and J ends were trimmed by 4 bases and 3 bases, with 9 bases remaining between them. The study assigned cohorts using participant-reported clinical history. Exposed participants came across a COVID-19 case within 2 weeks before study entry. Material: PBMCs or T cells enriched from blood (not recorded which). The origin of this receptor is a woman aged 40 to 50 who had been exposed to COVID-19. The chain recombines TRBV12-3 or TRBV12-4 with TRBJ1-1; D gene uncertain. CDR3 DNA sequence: TGTGCCAGCAGTTCTTTTCTACACACTGAAGCTTTCTTT. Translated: CASSSFLHTEAFF.